The 27 T cell receptor beta chains below come from one sample, sequenced in a study of T cells in localized non-small cell lung cancer. The table came from immunoSEQ multiplex PCR; TCRdb's copy has only in-frame clones and leaves some out. The data contain 70,000 or so clones, approximately 84% of them singletons. Sequenced here: peripheral blood, sampled before any cancer treatment. The receptors originated from a female donor at least 60 years old with stage I lung adenocarcinoma.

The chain links TRBV29-1 to TRBJ2-1, with D perhaps matching TRBD1 (6 bases). The length of the CDR3 is 13 residues. Germline V lookup: CDR1 SQVTM, CDR2 ANQGSEA. V dropped 7 bases and J dropped 4 bases, with 14 bases sitting between them. The DNA of the CDR3 is TGCAGCGGGGAAAGGGGACAATACAATGAGCAGTTCTTC. Amino acids: CSGERGQYNEQFF.

The J gene is TRBJ1-2, the V gene TRBV4-2, with D unresolved. V lost 7 bases and J lost 4, with 19 bases in between. The length of the CDR3 is 15 residues. Germline loops: CDR1 LGHNA, CDR2 YNFKEQ. DNA for the CDR3: TGTGCCAGCACCAATGCGGGCCCTCGGGGCTATGGCTACACCTTC. This codes for CASTNAGPRGYGYTF.

The V call is TRBV5-1, the J call TRBJ1-2, with D unclear. Trimming removed 0 bases from V and 1 base from J, with 10 bases in between. Germline values: CDR1 SGHRS, CDR2 YFSETQ. This CDR3 region has 15 residues. The CDR3, as DNA: TGCGCCAGCAGCTTGGGGAACAGAATTAACTATGGCTACACCTTC. It specifies CASSLGNRINYGYTF.

V gene TRBV11-2 combines with J gene TRBJ1-2; no definite D call. V lost 2 bases, J lost 4 bases, and 8 bases lay in between. Germline V gene lookup returns CDR1 SGHAT and CDR2 FQNNGV. This CDR3 spans 13 amino acids. The DNA of the CDR3 is TGTGCCAGCAGCTTACAGGAGATCTATGGCTACACCTTC. Translating it yields CASSLQEIYGYTF. Using reference TRBV11-2 and TRBJ1-2 for the parts outside the CDR3, the full variable domain is EAGVAQSPRYKIIEKRQSVAFWCNPISGHATLYWYQQILGQGPKLLIQFQNNGVVDDSQLPKDRFSAERLKGVDSTLKIQPAKLEDSAVYLCASSLQEIYGYTFGSGTRLTVV.

With regard to this clone: A read error is likely, as this CDR3 ends without the conserved phenylalanine or tryptophan. It is unclear where the CDR3 begins or ends on the DNA, so no DNA is shown, and the CDR3 is as TCRdb lists it. The chain is built from TRBV21-1 and TRBJ2-7; the table's D gene call, TRBD2, was not cross checked with the DNA. TRBV21-1 constitutes a pseudogene. The length of the CDR3 is 15 amino acids, counting both ends. The CDR3 is CASSHNIRVWGKGSL.

The chain joins TRBV5-1 to TRBJ1-2; D is unresolved. Per the germline V gene, CDR1 is SGHRS and CDR2 is YFSETQ. V was cut by 2 bases and J by 10 bases, with 18 bases left in between. The CDR3 runs 14 residues. The CDR3 DNA sequence: TGCGCCAGCAGCTTCCGTTTGGAATCCCGGGACTACACCTTC. Protein product: CASSFRLESRDYTF.

This clone was found once. This sequence joins TRBV7-8 and TRBJ1-1, with D possibly being TRBD1 (6 bases). Between the trimmed V and J ends, which lost 1 base and 3 bases, there was a span of 15 bases. CDR3 length equals 16 residues. Germline values: CDR1 SGHVS, CDR2 FQNEAQ. The CDR3 loop reads CASSLVVGRGYTEAFF. CDR3 DNA sequence: TGTGCCAGCAGCTTAGTAGTGGGCAGGGGATACACTGAAGCTTTCTTT.

A single count supports this clone. The chain links TRBV28 to TRBJ2-1; D is possibly TRBD1 (5 bases). V dropped 6 bases and J dropped 8 bases, with 14 bases sitting between them. Germline CDR1 MDHEN, CDR2 SYDVKM. The CDR3 runs to 13 residues. The chain's CDR3 is CASRVNRIDEQFF. The CDR3 DNA reads TGTGCCAGCAGGGTTAACAGGATAGATGAGCAGTTCTTC.

This sequence joins TRBV5-1 and TRBJ2-5, with D tentatively TRBD1 (6 bases). Trimming removed 5 bases at V and 1 base at J, with 15 bases between. Germline CDR1 is SGHRS and CDR2 is YFSETQ. CDR3 length equals 15 residues. DNA for the CDR3: TGCGCCAGCAGATGGACAGCGACGGTCCAAGAGACCCAGTACTTC. Its protein product is CASRWTATVQETQYF.

The chain joins TRBV7-8 to TRBJ1-2, with 7 bases matching TRBD1. The CDR3 consists of 13 residues. Germline V gives CDR1 SGHVS, CDR2 FQNEAQ. The J segment lost 4 bases and the V segment lost 1 base, leaving 0 bases of the junction unmatched. The CDR3 protein is CASSLGQGYGYTF. CDR3 nucleotide sequence: TGTGCCAGCAGCTTAGGACAGGGCTATGGCTACACCTTC.

The chain employs TRBV5-1 and TRBJ2-7; weak D call: TRBD1 (5 bases). V was trimmed by 5 bases and J by 9 bases, leaving 27 bases between them. The CDR3 runs to 16 residues. Germline CDR1 reads SGHRS; CDR2 reads YFSETQ. This chain's CDR3 is CASSPNPGQGALGQYF. In DNA, the CDR3 is TGCGCCAGCAGTCCGAACCCCGGGCAGGGTGCGTTGGGGCAGTACTTC. The complete variable domain, with remaining parts taken from reference TRBV5-1 and TRBJ2-7, reads KAGVTQTPRYLIKTRGQQVTLSCSPISGHRSVSWYQQTPGQGLQFLFEYFSETQRNKGNFPGRFSGRQFSNSRSEMNVSTLELGDSALYLCASSPNPGQGALGQYFGPGTRLTVT.

The chain is built from TRBV4-1 and TRBJ2-5; TRBD2 agrees at 8 bases. This CDR3 is built from 15 residues. J lost 7 bases, V lost 4 bases, and 11 bases had no gene match. The V gene's germline CDR1 is MGHRA and CDR2 YSYEKL. CDR3 region: CASSPPGLGRGTQYF. The CDR3 DNA is TGCGCCAGCAGCCCCCCGGGACTAGGGCGAGGGACCCAGTACTTC.

Comments on this clone: The limits of the CDR3 on the DNA are not certain, so only TCRdb's listed CDR3 is given. The chain couples TRBV21-1 to TRBJ2-4; the table assigns TRBD1, which was not confirmed against the DNA. TRBV21-1 is a pseudogene locus. The CDR3 region is 18 residues in length, termini included. CDR3 residues: CASPSRWGQGSPKNIQYF.

This clone was found once. The chain couples TRBV11-2 to TRBJ1-1, with D unclear. The ends were cut back, 1 base at V and 2 bases at J, with 8 bases in the middle. CDR1 and CDR2 (germline): SGHAT, FQNNGV. The CDR3 has 14 residues. The CDR3 is CASSLGAGNTEAFF. The CDR3 DNA reads as TGTGCCAGCAGCTTAGGGGCGGGTAACACTGAAGCTTTCTTT. Combining the CDR3 with reference TRBV11-2 and TRBJ1-1 gives the whole variable domain EAGVAQSPRYKIIEKRQSVAFWCNPISGHATLYWYQQILGQGPKLLIQFQNNGVVDDSQLPKDRFSAERLKGVDSTLKIQPAKLEDSAVYLCASSLGAGNTEAFFGQGTRLTVV.

This clone was counted once. This chain links TRBV7-9 with TRBJ2-3; 13 bases match TRBD2. V was clipped by 8 bases and J by 2 bases; unmatched bases: 1. The CDR3 covers 14 residues. CDR1 is SEHNR and CDR2 is FQNEAQ in the germline V gene (reference sequence). The CDR3 nucleotides are TGTGCCAGCGGGACTAGCGGGAACACAGATACGCAGTATTTT. Translated: CASGTSGNTDTQYF.

V and J are TRBV6-5 and TRBJ1-1; a possible D gene is TRBD1 (5 bases). The CDR3 is made up of 12 amino acids. The ends were cut back, 2 bases at V and 6 bases at J, with 7 bases in the middle. CDR1 is MNHEY and CDR2 is SVGAGI in the germline V gene. The CDR3 DNA reads TGTGCCAGCAGTTACCGGGGGTCTGAAGCTTTCTTT. Encoded protein: CASSYRGSEAFF.

The V and J genes are TRBV5-1 and TRBJ1-1; D is undetermined. V was trimmed by 6 bases and J by 0 bases, leaving 18 bases between them. This CDR3 has 16 amino acids. Per germline, CDR1 SGHRS and CDR2 YFSETQ. DNA for the CDR3: TGCGCCAGCACAAAGGGTGGAATTGCAGTGAACACTGAAGCTTTCTTT. Translation: CASTKGGIAVNTEAFF.

This clone was seen only a few times. The V and J genes are TRBV19 and TRBJ1-2, with D possibly matching TRBD1 (5 bases). Germline V gene lookup returns CDR1 LNHDA and CDR2 SQIVND (reference sequence). The CDR3 length is 15 residues. Trimming removed 3 bases at V and 3 bases at J, with 14 bases between. CDR3 nucleotides: TGTGCCAGTAGTATGGGAGGGACTTTGGACTATGGCTACACCTTC. Translated: CASSMGGTLDYGYTF.

The chain has TRBV5-1 and TRBJ2-7; 7 bases line up with TRBD2. Unmatched junction bases numbered 3, after V lost 3 bases and J lost 0 bases. The CDR3 spans 14 residues. CDR1 and CDR2 (germline): SGHRS, YFSETQ. The CDR3 bases are TGCGCCAGCAGCTCGGCTAGCGGCTCCTACGAGCAGTACTTC. This codes for CASSSASGSYEQYF.

CDR3 bases: TGTGCCAGCAGCTTAGTATCGGTTGGGGGGTATACGCAGTATTTT. It specifies CASSLVSVGGYTQYF. The chain employs TRBV11-3 and TRBJ2-3, with D maybe TRBD2 (6 bases). Germline CDR1 reads SGHNT; CDR2 reads YENEEA. V was trimmed by 1 base and J by 7 bases, leaving 15 bases between them. This CDR3 spans 15 amino acids.

This clone has a single count. The CDR3 is CASSPPRLGAGETQYF. CDR3 in DNA: TGTGCCAGCAGCCCCCCAAGGTTGGGGGCTGGGGAGACCCAGTACTTC. The V and J genes are TRBV7-8 and TRBJ2-5, with D tentatively TRBD1 (6 bases). This CDR3 is built from 16 residues. V lost 5 bases and J 5 bases, leaving 21 bases between the germline ends. The germline gives CDR1 SGHVS, CDR2 FQNEAQ.

The chain carries TRBV4-1 and TRBJ2-3; D unresolved. The CDR3 covers 18 residues. The germline V gene has CDR1 MGHRA and CDR2 YSYEKL. V gave up 0 bases and J gave up 2 bases, with 18 bases separating them. CDR3 loop: CASSQDRVARVVTDTQYF. CDR3 DNA: TGCGCCAGCAGCCAAGATCGAGTGGCCCGGGTGGTCACAGATACGCAGTATTTT.

The chain couples TRBV6-5 to TRBJ1-1, with D possibly being TRBD1 (5 bases). CDR1 is MNHEY, CDR2 SVGAGI, per germline. With 6 bases removed from V and 0 bases from J, the gap between germline ends came to 8 bases. This CDR3 region has 13 residues. CDR3 amino acids: CASRETVNTEAFF. Written as DNA, the CDR3 is TGTGCCAGCAGGGAGACAGTGAACACTGAAGCTTTCTTT.

This clone was counted once. The chain has TRBV19 and TRBJ2-5; D may correspond to TRBD1 or TRBD2 (5 bases each). V gave up 6 bases and J gave up 6 bases, with 11 bases separating them. Germline V gene sequence: CDR1 LNHDA, CDR2 SQIVND (reference sequence). The CDR3 length is 12 residues. The CDR3 is CASSPQGQTQYF. CDR3 DNA: TGTGCCAGTAGCCCCCAGGGACAGACCCAGTACTTC.

This clone has a handful of counts. The rearrangement links TRBV11-2 to TRBJ2-7; 9 nucleotides agree with TRBD1. The junction had 7 bases not matched to a gene; V was cut back by 3 bases and J by 4 bases. This CDR3 region has 15 residues. In germline, CDR1 is SGHAT, CDR2 FQNNGV. CDR3: CASSFLRQGVYEQYF. The CDR3 DNA sequence: TGTGCCAGCAGCTTTTTAAGACAGGGGGTATACGAGCAGTACTTC.

The chain is built from TRBV6-6 and TRBJ2-2; D is tentatively TRBD1 or TRBD2 (5 bases each). With 0 bases removed from V and 2 bases from J, the gap between germline ends came to 7 bases. The CDR3 consists of 15 residues. Germline V gene data show CDR1 as MNHNY and CDR2 as SVGAGI (reference sequence). The CDR3 loop reads CASSYSGGNTGELFF. The CDR3 nucleotides are TGTGCCAGCAGTTACTCTGGGGGAAACACCGGGGAGCTGTTTTTT.

The genes are TRBV20-1 and TRBJ2-7; maybe TRBD1 (6 bases). This CDR3 is 11 amino acids long. Germline V gene data show CDR1 as DFQATT and CDR2 as SNEGSKA (reference sequence). Trimming took 8 bases from V and 2 from J, leaving 10 bases between them. CDR3 protein: CSYRETYEQYF. The CDR3 DNA reads TGCAGTTACAGGGAAACCTACGAGCAGTACTTC.